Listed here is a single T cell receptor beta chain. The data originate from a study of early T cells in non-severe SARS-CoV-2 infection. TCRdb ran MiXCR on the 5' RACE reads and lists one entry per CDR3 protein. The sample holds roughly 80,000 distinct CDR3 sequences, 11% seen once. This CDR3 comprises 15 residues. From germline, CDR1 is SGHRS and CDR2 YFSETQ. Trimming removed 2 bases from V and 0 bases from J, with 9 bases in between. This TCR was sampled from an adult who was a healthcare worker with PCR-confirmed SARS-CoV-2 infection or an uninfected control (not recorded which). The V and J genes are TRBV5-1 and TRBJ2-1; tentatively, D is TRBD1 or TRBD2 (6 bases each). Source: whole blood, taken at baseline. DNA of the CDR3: TGCGCCAGCAGCTTTAGGGGGGACTCCTACAATGAGCAGTTCTTC. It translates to CASSFRGDSYNEQFF.